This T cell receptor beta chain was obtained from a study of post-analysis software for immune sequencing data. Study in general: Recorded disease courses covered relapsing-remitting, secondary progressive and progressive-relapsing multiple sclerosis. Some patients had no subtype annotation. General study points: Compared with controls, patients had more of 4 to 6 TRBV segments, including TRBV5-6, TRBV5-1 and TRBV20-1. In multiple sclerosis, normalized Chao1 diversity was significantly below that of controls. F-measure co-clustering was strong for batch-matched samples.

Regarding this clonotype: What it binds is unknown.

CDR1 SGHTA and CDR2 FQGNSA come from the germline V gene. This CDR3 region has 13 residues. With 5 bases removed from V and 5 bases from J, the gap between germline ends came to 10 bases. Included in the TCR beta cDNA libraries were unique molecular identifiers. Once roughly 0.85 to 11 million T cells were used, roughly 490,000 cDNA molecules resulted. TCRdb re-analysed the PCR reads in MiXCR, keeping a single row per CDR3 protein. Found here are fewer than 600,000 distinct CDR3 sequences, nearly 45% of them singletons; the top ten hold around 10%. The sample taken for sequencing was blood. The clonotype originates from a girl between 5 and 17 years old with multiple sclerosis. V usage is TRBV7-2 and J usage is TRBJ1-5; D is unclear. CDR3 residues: CASSLQRDQPQHF. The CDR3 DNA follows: TGTGCCAGCAGCCTCCAAAGGGATCAGCCCCAGCATTTT.